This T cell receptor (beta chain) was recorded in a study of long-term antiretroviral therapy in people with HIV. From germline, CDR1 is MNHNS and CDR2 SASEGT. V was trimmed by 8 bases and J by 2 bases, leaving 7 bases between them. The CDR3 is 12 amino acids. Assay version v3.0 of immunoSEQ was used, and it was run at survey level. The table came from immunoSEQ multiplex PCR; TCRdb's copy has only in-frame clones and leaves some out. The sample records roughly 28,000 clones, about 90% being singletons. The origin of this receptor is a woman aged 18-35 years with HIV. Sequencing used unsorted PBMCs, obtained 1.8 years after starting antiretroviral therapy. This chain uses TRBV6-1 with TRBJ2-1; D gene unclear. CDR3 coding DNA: TGTGCCAGCTTCGGGCCCTACAATGAGCAGTTCTTC. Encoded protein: CASFGPYNEQFF.